Listed here is a single T cell receptor (beta chain). Ten immunoSEQ deep assay plates were used to sequence the DNA of unsorted PBMCs. Sequencing used immunoSEQ multiplex PCR; TCRdb keeps in-frame clones, though not all of them. The sample has about 480,000 clones; about 75% are singletons. The entry originates in a study of shared clonotypes between healthy human individuals. Study-wide context: Two women and a few men aged 18 to 49 served as donors.

Material for sequencing was PBMCs. The receptor's source is a woman between 35 and 50 years old in good health. Some clones in this sample may be carry-over from other donors' samples.

In DNA form, the CDR3 reads TGTGCCAGCAGCTTAGCGGCGGGGACAAACACCGGGGAGCTGTTTTTT. It is translated as CASSLAAGTNTGELFF. The chain has TRBV7-9 and TRBJ2-2; either TRBD1 or TRBD2 may supply D (6 bases each). Trimming cost V 0 bases and J 2 bases, with 10 bases left between them. This CDR3 spans 16 amino acids. Per germline, CDR1 SEHNR and CDR2 FQNEAQ (reference sequence).